The 2 T cell receptor beta chains below all came from one sample that was sequenced in a study of T-cell reconstitution after alpha-beta-depleted transplantation in children. A TCRbeta library incorporating unique molecular identifiers was prepared. TCRdb used MiXCR to reprocess the PCR reads, holding one entry per CDR3 protein. The sample records 200,000 to 250,000 distinct CDR3 sequences, roughly a quarter being singletons. This specimen was PBMCs, taken before TCRalphabeta/CD19-depleted stem cell transplant. The receptor set was obtained from a girl aged 2-10 years with Fanconi anemia, due to receive a stem cell transplant.

V and J are TRBV25-1 and TRBJ2-5; D gene ambiguous. The CDR3 covers 14 residues. Trimming shortened V by 3 bases and J by 4 bases, and 12 bases separated the two germline ends. CDR1 is MGHDK and CDR2 is SYGVNS in the germline V gene. Here the CDR3 reads CASSDSAGPETQYF. The DNA of the CDR3 is TGTGCCAGCAGTGATTCAGCAGGCCCAGAGACCCAGTACTTC.

V gene TRBV12-5 combines with J gene TRBJ2-3; D is ambiguous. The germline gives CDR1 LGHNT, CDR2 FRNRAP. The CDR3 covers 16 residues. The V gene lost 3 bases and the J gene lost 0 bases, with 13 bases spanning the gap. In DNA, the CDR3 is TGTGCTAGTGGTTTAAAGACTGGGCAGAGCACAGATACGCAGTATTTT. It is translated as CASGLKTGQSTDTQYF.